Listed below are T cell receptor beta chains from one sample, sequenced in a study of shared clonotypes between healthy human individuals. The table came from immunoSEQ multiplex PCR; TCRdb's copy has only in-frame clones and leaves some out. This table holds 1.4 million or so clones, approximately 98.5% found once. The sequencing input was naive CD4+ T cells sorted from blood. The receptors stem from a man under 40 in good health. Each CDR3 is given without its conserved first and last residue.

>TRBV10-3
AISAVTGQETQY
>TRBV6-6
ASSYIGPRGTDTQY
>TRBV10-3
AISESRPSYEQY
>TRBV28
ASSPPFPTGDQKLF
>TRBV4-1
ASSRDGSSYEQY
>TRBV7-2
ASSFFVRGSGANVLT
>TRBV4-1
ASSQGLAGRNYEQY
>TRBV29-1
SVGFVKEQY
>TRBV27
ASRSKSSANTGELF
>TRBV6-4
ASSATGAGNTEAF
>TRBV5-6
ASGGTGETQY
>TRBV14
ASSQGTDVGETQY